Below are 19 T cell receptor beta chains sequenced from a single sample in a study of blood T cell repertoires in COVID-19. Assay used: immunoSEQ multiplex PCR; TCRdb lists only in-frame clones, some missing. The data contain approximately 70,000 clones, 87% of them singletons. Input material: peripheral blood. The receptors come from a woman between 45 and 60 years old with acute or convalescent COVID-19.

This chain joins TRBV7-2 and TRBJ2-7; 7 nucleotides match TRBD1. This CDR3 has 15 amino acids. Per germline, CDR1 SGHTA and CDR2 FQGNSA. J was trimmed by 4 bases and V by 5 bases; bases with no gene match: 11. The CDR3 coding sequence is TGTGCCAGCAGCGTTTACGGGACAGCCGTTTACGAGCAGTACTTC. Its protein is CASSVYGTAVYEQYF.

The chain recombines TRBV7-9 with TRBJ1-4; tentative D call: TRBD1 (5 bases). Germline assignment: CDR1 SEHNR and CDR2 FQNEAQ (reference sequence). CDR3 length: 14 amino acids. Trimming took 6 bases from V and 2 from J, leaving 10 bases between them. Written as DNA, the CDR3 is TGTGCCAGCAGTTACGACAGCACTAATGAAAAACTGTTTTTT. Translation: CASSYDSTNEKLFF.

This chain links TRBV2 with TRBJ2-5; TRBD2 agrees at 8 bases. The CDR3 covers 14 residues. The germline CDR1 and CDR2 sequences are SNHLY and FYNNEI. With 5 bases clipped from V and 5 bases from J, the junction kept 7 bases outside the gene matches. CDR3 sequence (DNA): TGTGCCAGCAGTCCGGGACTAGATTCGGAGACCCAGTACTTC. Translated, it gives CASSPGLDSETQYF.

The chain links TRBV7-8 to TRBJ1-2; TRBD1 agrees at 7 bases. The germline V gene has CDR1 SGHVS and CDR2 FQNEAQ. The CDR3 totals 16 residues. The trim removed 5 bases at V and 10 bases at J, leaving 19 bases unmatched. The CDR3 DNA reads as TGTGCCAGCAGCACCAGACAGGGTCATACTATGGCGTCCTACACCTTC. This encodes CASSTRQGHTMASYTF.

This clone was counted once. The chain couples TRBV6-5 to TRBJ2-7, with TRBD1 matching 10 bases. V trimming: 5 bases; J trimming: 3 bases; junction bases outside the gene matches: 7. Germline V gene lookup returns CDR1 MNHEY and CDR2 SVGAGI. This CDR3 has 15 amino acids. Here the CDR3 reads CASSPQTGGGYEQYF. In DNA form, the CDR3 reads TGTGCCAGCAGTCCACAGACAGGGGGCGGCTACGAGCAGTACTTC.

This chain links TRBV11-3 with TRBJ2-1; 9 nucleotides align to TRBD1. CDR1 and CDR2 (germline): SGHNT, YENEEA. The length of the CDR3 is 16 residues. J was trimmed by 9 bases and V by 6 bases; bases with no gene match: 15. CDR3 protein: CASSLVAGQGGSEQFF. CDR3 DNA: TGTGCCAGCAGTCTAGTTGCGGGACAGGGAGGGAGTGAGCAGTTCTTC.

The chain employs TRBV7-9 and TRBJ2-7, with TRBD1 matching 7 bases. Germline CDR1 SEHNR, CDR2 FQNEAQ (reference sequence). CDR3 length: 13 residues. V trimming: 0 bases; J trimming: 6 bases; junction bases outside the gene matches: 2. CDR3 sequence reads: CASSLATGSEQYF. The CDR3, as DNA: TGTGCCAGCAGCTTAGCGACAGGGTCCGAGCAGTACTTC.

The V and J genes are TRBV6-6 and TRBJ2-1, with D possibly being TRBD1 (6 bases). This CDR3 has 13 amino acids. Trimming cost V 4 bases and J 9 bases, with 13 bases left between them. The germline CDR1 and CDR2 sequences are MNHNY and SVGAGI (reference sequence). As DNA, the CDR3 is TGTGCCAGCAGTTTGTACAGGGCCGGTGAGCAGTTCTTC. Residues: CASSLYRAGEQFF.

This chain joins TRBV7-6 and TRBJ2-7; no clear D. The V gene's germline CDR1 is SGHVS and CDR2 FNYEAQ. Trimming stripped 0 bases from V and 0 bases from J, with 9 bases between. This CDR3 has 15 amino acids. The CDR3 loop is CASSLAQDFSYEQYF. Written as DNA, the CDR3 is TGTGCCAGCAGCTTAGCTCAGGATTTCTCCTACGAGCAGTACTTC.

The chain has TRBV7-3 and TRBJ2-6; D uncertain. The CDR3 is 16 amino acids. Trimming removed 5 bases from V and 0 bases from J, with 11 bases in between. CDR1 and CDR2 (germline): SGHTA, FQGTGA. CDR3 nucleotide sequence: TGTGCCAGCAGCCCCCAATTGAGCTCTGGGGCCAACGTCCTGACTTTC. It is translated as CASSPQLSSGANVLTF.

This clone was picked up one time. The chain couples TRBV30 to TRBJ2-3; a possible D gene is TRBD1 (5 bases). The CDR3 spans 15 residues. V lost 0 bases and J lost 6, with 16 bases in between. The germline CDR1 and CDR2 sequences are GTSNPN and SVGIG (reference sequence). Here the CDR3 DNA reads TGTGCCTGGAGTGTAGGGGCAGTCATAAGGGATACGCAGTATTTT. Protein product: CAWSVGAVIRDTQYF.

This chain uses TRBV14 with TRBJ2-7; 9 bases align to TRBD1. This CDR3 region has 15 residues. Germline CDR1 is SGHDN and CDR2 is FVKESK. J lost 5 bases, V lost 1 base, and 6 bases had no gene match. The CDR3 sequence is CASSQGQGGYDEQYF. The CDR3 DNA reads TGTGCCAGCAGCCAAGGACAGGGGGGTTATGACGAGCAGTACTTC.

The V gene is TRBV5-1, the J gene TRBJ2-1; D ambiguous. The length of the CDR3 is 14 residues. The V gene lost 4 bases and the J gene lost 3 bases, with 11 bases spanning the gap. CDR1 and CDR2 from the germline V gene are SGHRS and YFSETQ. CDR3 nucleotides: TGCGCCAGCAGCCCGGGTGGTGGCTACAATGAGCAGTTCTTC. It yields the protein CASSPGGGYNEQFF.

V usage is TRBV19 and J usage is TRBJ1-5; D is ambiguous. V gave up 5 bases and J gave up 4 bases, with 12 bases separating them. The V gene's germline CDR1 is LNHDA and CDR2 SQIVND (reference sequence). The CDR3 covers 14 residues. CDR3 residues: CASSAGSINQPQHF. The CDR3 DNA is TGTGCCAGTAGTGCCGGGTCCATAAATCAGCCCCAGCATTTT. Using reference TRBV19 and TRBJ1-5 for the parts outside the CDR3, the full variable domain is DGGITQSPKYLFRKEGQNVTLSCEQNLNHDAMYWYRQDPGQGLRLIYYSQIVNDFQKGDIAEGYSVSREKKESFPLTVTSAQKNPTAFYLCASSAGSINQPQHFGDGTRLSIL.

The gene calls are TRBV5-1 and TRBJ2-2; 8 bases map to TRBD2. Losses at the gene ends were 2 bases for V and 2 bases for J; bases not matched to a gene: 8. The length of the CDR3 is 17 residues. Germline CDR1 and CDR2: SGHRS and YFSETQ. DNA of the CDR3: TGCGCCAGCAGCTTCTCCGCGGGGGGCCGCAACACCGGGGAGCTGTTTTTT. It encodes CASSFSAGGRNTGELFF.

The J gene is TRBJ1-5, the V gene TRBV30; 8 bases fit TRBD1. This CDR3 contains 13 residues. Trimming at V came to 1 base and at J to 10 bases, leaving 6 bases not matched to a gene. CDR1 is GTSNPN, CDR2 SVGIG, per germline (reference sequence). In nucleotides, the CDR3 is TGTGCCTGGAGTGGGACAGGGATGGAACCCCAGCATTTT. It specifies CAWSGTGMEPQHF.

The genes are TRBV12-3 or TRBV12-4 and TRBJ1-4; TRBD1 aligns across 9 bases. The CDR3 is 13 amino acids. V shed 3 bases and J 10 bases; nucleotides not matched to a gene: 3. CDR3 loop: CASSFSQGAKLFF. CDR3 nucleotide sequence: TGTGCCAGCAGTTTCTCACAGGGGGCAAAACTGTTTTTT.

The gene calls are TRBV5-5 and TRBJ2-7; D not certain. The CDR3 spans 13 residues. Germline CDR1 SGHKS, CDR2 YYEKEE (reference sequence). Trimming stripped 4 bases from V and 2 bases from J, with 10 bases between. The CDR3 loop reads CASSPTATYEQYF. The CDR3 DNA follows: TGTGCCAGCAGCCCCACAGCTACCTACGAGCAGTACTTC.

This chain joins TRBV11-2 and TRBJ1-2; maybe TRBD1 (6 bases). V was trimmed by 5 bases and J by 4 bases, leaving 14 bases between them. The CDR3 loop spans 14 amino acids. Germline lookup yields CDR1 SGHAT and CDR2 FQNNGV. The CDR3 DNA reads as TGTGCCAGCAGCCCAGGCAGGGGCGTCTATGGCTACACCTTC. Protein: CASSPGRGVYGYTF.